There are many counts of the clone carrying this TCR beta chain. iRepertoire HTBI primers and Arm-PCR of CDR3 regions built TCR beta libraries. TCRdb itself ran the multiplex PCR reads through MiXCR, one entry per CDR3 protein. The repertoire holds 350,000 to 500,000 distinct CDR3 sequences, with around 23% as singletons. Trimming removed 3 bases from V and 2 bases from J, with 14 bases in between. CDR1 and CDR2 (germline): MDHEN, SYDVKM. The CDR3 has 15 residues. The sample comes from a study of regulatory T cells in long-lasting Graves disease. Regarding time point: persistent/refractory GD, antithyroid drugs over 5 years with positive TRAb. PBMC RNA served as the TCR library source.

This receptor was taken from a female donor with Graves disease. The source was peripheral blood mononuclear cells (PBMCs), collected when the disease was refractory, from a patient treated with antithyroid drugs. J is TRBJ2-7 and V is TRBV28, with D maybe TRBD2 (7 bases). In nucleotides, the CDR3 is TGTGCCAGCAGTTTGGGGGGGGGCCTGACCTACGAGCAGTACTTC. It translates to CASSLGGGLTYEQYF.